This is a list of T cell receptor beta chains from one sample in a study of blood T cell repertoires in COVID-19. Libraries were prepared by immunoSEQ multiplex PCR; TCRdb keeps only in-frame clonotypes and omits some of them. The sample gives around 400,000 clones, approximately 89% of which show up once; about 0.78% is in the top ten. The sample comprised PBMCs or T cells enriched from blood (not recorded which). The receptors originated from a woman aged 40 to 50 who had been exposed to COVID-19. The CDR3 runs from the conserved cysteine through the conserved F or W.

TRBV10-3 CAIQGGSNEKLFF
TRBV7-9 CASSTSSQPQHF
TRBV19 CASSTRTSGTPDTQYF
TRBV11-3 CASSLVGPLYEQYF
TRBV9 CASSFRLGGYNEQFF
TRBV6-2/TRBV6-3 CASSSARNTGELFF
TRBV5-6 CASSLLTSGGNYEQYF
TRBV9 CASSVRLFGLAPRDTQYF
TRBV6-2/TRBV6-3 CASSYSTGVGTGELFF
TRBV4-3 CASSQDQHRADGYTF
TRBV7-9 CASSFGGAQYF
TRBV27 CASSLSTGREAFF
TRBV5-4 CASSSTGTRKETQYF
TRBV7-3 CASSPTLNTEAFF
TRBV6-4 CASSDSTGGAYNEQFF
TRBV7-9 CASSPKDRAGETQYF
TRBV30 CAWSVNRGRYTEAFF
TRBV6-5 CASSYSASTDTQYF
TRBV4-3 CASSQAGKGYGYTF
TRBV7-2 CASSPLAGGHYEQYF
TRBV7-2 CASMPTRSSYEQYF
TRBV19 CASSPGGGAQNYGYTF
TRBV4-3 CASSHNGTGVYRNQPQHF
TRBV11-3 CASSRRGPPLVPYF
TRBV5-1 CASGLGTTTEAFF
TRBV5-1 CASSLGTATDTQYF
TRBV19 CASSPLRSKNIQYF
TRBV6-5 CASRPHRVMETQYF
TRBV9 CASSRAVGPGVYGYTF
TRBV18 CASSPPSAAFRAFF
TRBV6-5 CASSYSTRVSAFF
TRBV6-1 CASSEQPTGTYEQYF
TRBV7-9 CASSIKRDYGYTF
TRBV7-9 CASSPTQGGNSPLHF
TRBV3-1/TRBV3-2 CASSRSWGCGSGGNEQFF
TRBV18 CASSPGTGNYGYTF
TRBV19 CASSSRLSGGIGGYTF
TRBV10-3 CAISDRQGDRNTEAFF
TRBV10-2 CASSEQRTGGAFRSNEQYF
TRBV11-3 CASSPRLAGMSTDTQYF
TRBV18 CASSRRQGTTNTEAFF
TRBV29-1 CSVAVLAASYNEQFF